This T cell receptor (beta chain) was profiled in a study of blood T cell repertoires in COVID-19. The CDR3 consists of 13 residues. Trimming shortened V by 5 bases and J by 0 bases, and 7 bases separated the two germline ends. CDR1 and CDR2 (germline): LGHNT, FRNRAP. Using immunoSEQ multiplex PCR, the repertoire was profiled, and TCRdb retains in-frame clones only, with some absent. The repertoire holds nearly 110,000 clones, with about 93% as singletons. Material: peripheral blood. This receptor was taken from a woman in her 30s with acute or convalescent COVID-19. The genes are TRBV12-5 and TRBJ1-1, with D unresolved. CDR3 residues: CASGHTVNTEAFF. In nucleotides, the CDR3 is TGTGCTAGTGGTCATACGGTGAACACTGAAGCTTTCTTT.